The rows below give T cell receptor beta chains drawn from one sample of a study of shared clonotypes between healthy human individuals. Data came from immunoSEQ multiplex PCR; TCRdb stores just in-frame clones and leaves some out. The sample holds about 2 million clones, around 96% seen once. The sequencing input was naive CD8+ T cells sorted from blood. All receptors come from a man between 18 and 35 years old in good health. Each CDR3 is given without its conserved first and last residue. The order of the fields is J gene, V gene, CDR3 protein.

j_call: TRBJ2-7; v_call: TRBV7-9; cdr3_aa: ASSLGGTSFYEQY
j_call: TRBJ2-1; v_call: TRBV29-1; cdr3_aa: SVEVPKTPLAGIYNEQF
j_call: TRBJ1-1; v_call: TRBV4-1; cdr3_aa: ASSQGPGANTEAF
j_call: TRBJ2-7; v_call: TRBV6-1; cdr3_aa: ASSERAVGEQY
j_call: TRBJ2-7; v_call: TRBV27; cdr3_aa: ASSVQGLYEQY
j_call: TRBJ2-1; v_call: TRBV11-2; cdr3_aa: ASSPGTGDYNEQF
j_call: TRBJ2-1; v_call: TRBV7-9; cdr3_aa: ASSSSVEQF
j_call: TRBJ1-1; v_call: TRBV7-9; cdr3_aa: ASSRGQGLNTEAF
j_call: TRBJ2-7; v_call: TRBV7-6; cdr3_aa: ASAGQGAYEQY
j_call: TRBJ1-2; v_call: TRBV27; cdr3_aa: ATGRGLNYGYT
j_call: TRBJ1-1; v_call: TRBV19; cdr3_aa: ASAGQGANTEAF
j_call: TRBJ2-1; v_call: TRBV4-1; cdr3_aa: ASSHRSGSSDEQF
j_call: TRBJ2-7; v_call: TRBV9; cdr3_aa: ASSVGQGRSYEQY
j_call: TRBJ2-7; v_call: TRBV6-6; cdr3_aa: ASTQGGEQY
j_call: TRBJ1-6; v_call: TRBV9; cdr3_aa: ASGQNGSPLH
j_call: TRBJ1-5; v_call: TRBV30; cdr3_aa: ALTGGSSSNQPQH
j_call: TRBJ1-1; v_call: TRBV11-2; cdr3_aa: ASRREGADTEAF
j_call: TRBJ2-1; v_call: TRBV10-2; cdr3_aa: ASSEYGDTYNEQF
j_call: TRBJ2-1; v_call: TRBV6-5; cdr3_aa: ASSYLTSGVGEQF
j_call: TRBJ2-7; v_call: TRBV6-1; cdr3_aa: ASSDLDRADYEQY
j_call: TRBJ2-2; v_call: TRBV4-1; cdr3_aa: ASSQYLATGELF
j_call: TRBJ2-4; v_call: TRBV7-9; cdr3_aa: ASSHTTGSENIQY
j_call: TRBJ2-7; v_call: TRBV4-1; cdr3_aa: ASSQSPAYEQY
j_call: TRBJ1-2; v_call: TRBV4-1; cdr3_aa: ASSQDGFYGYT
j_call: TRBJ2-5; v_call: TRBV25-1; cdr3_aa: ASSEEDRGQETQY
j_call: TRBJ1-4; v_call: TRBV7-3; cdr3_aa: ASSPTGGTNEKLF
j_call: TRBJ2-7; v_call: TRBV4-3; cdr3_aa: ASSQSVTETGGYEQY
j_call: TRBJ2-7; v_call: TRBV4-3; cdr3_aa: ASSQEAGGTYEQY
j_call: TRBJ2-7; v_call: TRBV2; cdr3_aa: ASRLDRGLSYEQY
j_call: TRBJ2-5; v_call: TRBV7-8; cdr3_aa: ASSPGGGRETQY
j_call: TRBJ2-2; v_call: TRBV5-1; cdr3_aa: ASSPQGQGSGGELF
j_call: TRBJ2-3; v_call: TRBV27; cdr3_aa: ASSTTGLTDTQY
j_call: TRBJ2-6; v_call: TRBV4-3; cdr3_aa: ASSQVIGTSSGANVLT
j_call: TRBJ2-7; v_call: TRBV7-9; cdr3_aa: ASSSDGVRTYEQY
j_call: TRBJ2-7; v_call: TRBV10-3; cdr3_aa: ATTHPGGESYEQY
j_call: TRBJ1-1; v_call: TRBV2; cdr3_aa: ASSSGRAEAF
j_call: TRBJ1-2; v_call: TRBV2; cdr3_aa: ASRDNNYGYT
j_call: TRBJ2-3; v_call: TRBV4-1; cdr3_aa: ASSQDPSADTQY
j_call: TRBJ1-5; v_call: TRBV2; cdr3_aa: ASRDRDRASNQPQH
j_call: TRBJ2-7; v_call: TRBV29-1; cdr3_aa: SVAGTHEQY
j_call: TRBJ2-7; v_call: TRBV5-4; cdr3_aa: ASSSESYEQY
j_call: TRBJ1-2; v_call: TRBV4-3; cdr3_aa: ASSQDGGQGPGLYGYT
j_call: TRBJ2-1; v_call: TRBV28; cdr3_aa: ASSLWSYNEQF
j_call: TRBJ2-7; v_call: TRBV6-1; cdr3_aa: ASSEVRGAYEQY